This section outlines one TCR beta chain sequence together with its context. Its recognized antigen is unknown. Base qualities are not provided; no much larger clone lies one nucleotide away. The cohort comprised 666 healthy bone marrow donors. Cohort members were all nominally healthy when sampled, although unrecorded immune exposures were likely present. The donor tested CMV seropositive and was one of the 289 seropositive cohort members. A peripheral blood sample was collected from each donor, and TCR beta sequencing was performed on peripheral blood mononuclear cells. The Qiagen DNeasy Blood Extraction Kit was used to extract genomic DNA from the blood cell samples. The data stem from a study of cytomegalovirus exposure and HLA in healthy donors (TCRdb year 2017). With regard to the full study: In an earlier analysis of under 750 of the donors, 250 to 350 Gb of sequence data and 100 million or so unique TCR beta sequences from 150 million to 200 million T cells were reported. Approximately 310 gigabases of sequencing data and tens of millions of unique TCR sequences were included in an early release covering about 620 HLA-typed donors. Of the roughly 400 genotyped donors, approximately 83% fell in the genetic ancestry cluster associated with self-reported Caucasian donors. The study aimed to test whether cataloging public T cell receptors could reveal signatures of past pathogen exposure. The study profiled the T cell repertoires of more than 500 subjects by immunosequencing and related them to cytomegalovirus serostatus. In addition to the first cohort of 650 to 750 subjects, a separate validation cohort of 120 different subjects was used. High-throughput TCR immunosequencing, statistical association of individual TCRs with disease status, and machine learning were combined to predict cytomegalovirus infection status. In a later analysis, previously published TCR beta repertoires from 600 to 850 donors were re-analyzed and high-resolution HLA genotyping was added so that TCR occurrence patterns could be studied. Rather than drawing on any new phenotypic data, the later analysis identified candidate immune exposures from TCR beta sequences and the way those sequences occurred across donors. In an earlier analysis of about 590 of the donors, high-throughput TCR beta sequencing was used to judge whether each TCR beta V gene segment behaved as functional or pseudogenic. Donor age, sex, ethnicity and CMV serostatus were collected together with the repertoire data. A later genetic analysis took genome-wide SNP genotypes for about 55% of the 666 donors and used that subset as a discovery cohort. All discovery cohort repertoires had been generated on a single sequencing platform. HLA typing included class I and class II loci at four-digit resolution. Typing coverage varied by locus: roughly 629-630 donors for A, B, C, DRB1 and DQB1; 500 to 550 for DQA1; more than 600 for DPA1; 450 to 480 for DPB1. About five DR-DQ haplotypes were handled as single units for association and clustering because linkage in the cohort was strong. Among around 400 genotyped donors of the cohort, an average of approximately 220,000 unique TCR beta nucleotide sequences was sequenced per donor, of which about 20% were non-productive.

What the study reported, not specific to this receptor: For the cohort, immune exposure information was limited to CMV serostatus. A cluster of highly shared sequence variants was judged likely to be a technical artifact of the sequencing pipeline. According to a later analysis, TCR association rates differed among HLA loci, with DRB1 alleles showing the most associated TCRs and HLA-C alleles showing the fewest. Specific HLA alleles were associated with 18,000 or so TCR beta sequences at a false discovery rate of 0.05 in a later analysis. In an earlier analysis of 587 of the donors, most TCR beta V segments appeared in productive rearrangements about 90% or about 30% of the time, broadly matching IMGT annotations. According to a later genetic analysis, donors in an Asian-associated ancestry cluster had fewer N-insertions in productive TCRs than the approximately 610-donor mean. A few of the identified cytomegalovirus-associated TCR beta chains were confirmed in vitro to be specific for cytomegalovirus antigens. While some public TCRs were present in many individuals, most TCR sequences turned up only very rarely across donors. In both the original and validation cohorts, the classifier was reported to diagnose cytomegalovirus status with high specificity and sensitivity. Compared with equally common non-associated chains, HLA-associated TCR beta chains in a later analysis were more clonally expanded and had lower generation probabilities. Because some donors lacked HLA typing at each locus, the association tests relied only on the typed subset. A total of 150 or so TCR beta chains were listed by the study as associated with cytomegalovirus. When HLA alleles, especially DR and DQ, strongly co-occurred, attributing TCR associations to individual alleles was difficult. Linkage disequilibrium might explain the correlated functional status among segregating V segments, but an unknown experimental factor could not be excluded. An association between a missense DCLRE1C variant and V-gene and J-gene trimming of TCR beta chains was found in a later genetic analysis and replicated in an independent cohort. A later analysis reported that several top co-occurrence clusters appeared linked to parvovirus B19, influenza, CMV and Epstein-Barr virus. Some IMGT-functional V segments, including TRBV6-2 and TRBV6-3, could not be told apart with the 87-base-pair reads, so those segments were excluded. This cohort had only TCR beta chains sequenced, and the lack of alpha or paired-chain data limited which features could be detected. A further reported finding was that TCR beta sequences accurately predicted the HLA-A and HLA-B alleles for most subjects in the first cohort. Presence/absence analyses assumed roughly uniform sequencing depth across donors, an assumption that may not hold. In a later analysis, most CMV-associated TCR beta chains were found to appear HLA-restricted, with HLA associations seemingly driven largely by CMV exposure. The authors suggested that the approach could potentially be extended to other disease states and immunological phenotypes. Because counts were too low, 15 or so rarely observed V segments, including chromosome 9 orphons, were excluded from the earlier analysis of roughly 580 of the donors.

The CDR3 numbers 17 residues from cysteine through phenylalanine. Just the 51-base CDR3 DNA is kept, in frame starting at base 1. V lost 3 bases and J lost 10 bases, and the count of bases not matched to a germline gene is 11. The germline V gene sets CDR1 to SGHAT and CDR2 to FQNNGV. Library construction relied on the immunoSEQ multiplex PCR assay. For the multiplex PCR, a mixture combining 60 forward primers for TCR Vbeta segments and 13 reverse primers for TCR Jbeta segments was used. A multiplex PCR assay on genomic DNA amplified the CDR3 region of rearranged TCR beta genes. On the Illumina HiSeq System, the amplified TCR beta libraries were sequenced as 87-base-pair reads. The published analysis was carried out like this. A later analysis tallied about 77 million unique TCR beta chains across the 666 repertoires, and approximately 12 million of those chains were shared by two or more donors. Raw reads were error-corrected and collapsed into unique sequences by a nearest-neighbor algorithm in which closely related sequences were merged to remove PCR and sequencing errors. Alignment of CDR3 sequences to IMGT reference sequences was used to assign V, D and J gene segments. For a sequence to be retained, a match of at least six nucleotides to both a V gene segment and a J gene segment was required. Rearrangements were classified as productive when the CDR3 lacked stop codons and remained in frame with V and J, and all other rearrangements were classified as non-productive. CDR3 was defined by IMGT convention, running from the second conserved V-encoded cysteine to the conserved J-encoded phenylalanine. Sequences without an unambiguous match to a single V gene segment were excluded from the earlier analysis of 500 to 700 of the donors. In an earlier analysis of several hundred of the donors, V segments were called functional above 56.7% productive rearrangements and were called segregating when the between-donor standard deviation exceeded 5%. To diagnose cytomegalovirus status from the catalog of TCR beta chain sequences, a statistical classification framework was built. A later analysis assigned V and J genes by comparing TCR nucleotide sequences with IMGT/GENE-DB human TR gene sequences. A later analysis assigned CDR3 sequences and most-parsimonious VDJ recombination scenarios with the TCRdist pipeline. A later analysis defined each TCR beta chain by its CDR3 amino acid sequence plus V-gene family, and excluded reads lacking a unique V-gene family. As a way to deal with suspected cross-contamination and a sequencing artifact, a later analysis dropped 640 or so nucleotide sequences that were highly shared and had low generation probability. In a later analysis, a clonal expansion index for each public chain was calculated from normalized within-repertoire ranks of inferred template counts. Generation probabilities in a later analysis came from a VDJ recombination model fitted to out-of-frame rearrangements, and those results were checked against IGoR. Hypergeometric tests were used in a later analysis to score TCR-TCR, TCR-HLA and TCR-CMV co-occurrence, with a repertoire-size bias correction applied to the TCR pairs. A later analysis estimated false discovery rates by permuting HLA or CMV assignments 20 times. A later analysis grouped co-occurring TCRs with DBSCAN, adding TCRdist sequence similarity when clustering within HLA-allele-positive subsets. Co-occurrence clustering excluded repertoires with fewer than 30,000 or more than 120,000 public chains, plus five with anomalous nucleotide sharing. The table was pulled from immuneACCESS by TCRdb, which kept in-frame rearrangements only. Such tables lose some clones; where checked, under half of the loss comes from unresolved V genes, and the rest has no known cause. The V and J calls and clone size were taken over from that table, and D and trimming were inferred from the DNA. The sample table shows about 160,000 clones, and about 79% are seen once. The biggest ten clones account for around 0.97% of the sample.

The chain joins TRBV11-2 to TRBJ2-1; 14 bases in the middle match TRBD2. The sequence derives from a woman in her fifties or sixties in good health and CMV-seropositive. The sequencing sample was made of PBMCs. The DNA sequence is TGTGCCAGCAGCTTTCGGCAGGGACTAGCGGGAGCGATAGAGCAGTTCTTC. Its translation reads: CASSFRQGLAGAIEQFF. The CDR3, completed at both ends by the reference TRBV11-2 and TRBJ2-1 genes, gives the full variable domain EAGVAQSPRYKIIEKRQSVAFWCNPISGHATLYWYQQILGQGPKLLIQFQNNGVVDDSQLPKDRFSAERLKGVDSTLKIQPAKLEDSAVYLCASSFRQGLAGAIEQFFGPGTRLTVL.